Shown below are 24 T cell receptor beta chains from a single sample sequenced in a study of T cells in Graves' hyperthyroidism and ophthalmopathy. Researchers took RNA transcripts and amplified the TCR beta CDR3 regions from them. The primer set for the first-round RT-PCR of the TCR CDR3 was HTBI. TCRdb re-derived calls from the multiplex PCR reads in MiXCR, one entry per CDR3 protein. The data contain about 260,000 distinct CDR3 sequences, 15% to 20% of them seen just once; the ten biggest clones take up about 29%. Sequenced sample: blood. The receptors here all came from a woman between 18 and 29 years old with Graves' ophthalmopathy.

In its sample, this clonotype was seen many times. The J gene is TRBJ2-1, the V gene TRBV7-3; unclear D gene. The V gene's germline CDR1 is SGHTA and CDR2 FQGTGA. Trimming took 6 bases from V and 7 from J, leaving 7 bases between them. The CDR3 extends over 11 amino acids. This CDR3 is CASSVANEQFF. The CDR3 DNA reads as TGTGCCAGCAGTGTAGCAAATGAGCAGTTCTTC.

The chain employs TRBV7-2 and TRBJ2-4; D perhaps matches TRBD1 (8 bases). Looked up from germline, CDR1 is SGHTA and CDR2 is FQGNSA. The length of the CDR3 is 14 residues. V lost 5 bases to trimming and J lost 10 bases, with 18 bases between them. CDR3 protein: CASSDRTGRGIQYF. CDR3 bases: TGTGCCAGCAGCGACCGGACAGGGCGGGGGATTCAGTACTTC. Combining the CDR3 with reference TRBV7-2 and TRBJ2-4 gives the whole variable domain GAGVSQSPSNKVTEKGKDVELRCDPISGHTALYWYRQSLGQGLEFLIYFQGNSAPDKSGLPSDRFSAERTGGSVSTLTIQRTQQEDSAVYLCASSDRTGRGIQYFGAGTRLSVL.

This clonotype occurred once. The V gene is TRBV11-3, the J gene TRBJ2-4; the D call may be TRBD1 or TRBD2 (5 bases each). CDR3 length equals 13 residues. The V and J ends lost 1 base and 11 bases respectively, with 12 bases between them. The germline gives CDR1 SGHNT, CDR2 YENEEA. This CDR3 reads CASSLGGQGVQYF. The CDR3 DNA sequence: TGTGCCAGCAGCTTAGGAGGGCAGGGTGTTCAGTACTTC.

The chain joins TRBV4-1 to TRBJ2-6; D uncertain. The CDR3 runs to 17 residues. From germline, CDR1 is MGHRA and CDR2 YSYEKL. Trimming took 0 bases from V and 2 from J, leaving 11 bases between them. The CDR3 reads CASSQERKTTGANVLTF. Here the CDR3 DNA reads TGCGCCAGCAGCCAAGAAAGGAAGACAACTGGGGCCAACGTCCTGACTTTC.

Ten or more counts support this clonotype. The chain uses TRBV7-9 and TRBJ2-7; D gene unclear. V shed 3 bases and J shed 0 bases, with 6 bases lying between them. CDR3 size: 13 residues. Germline CDR1 is SEHNR and CDR2 is FQNEAQ (reference sequence). The CDR3 spells CASSFDISYEQYF. CDR3 coding DNA: TGTGCCAGCAGCTTTGACATCTCCTACGAGCAGTACTTC.

This clonotype was observed at least ten times. This rearrangement joins TRBV28 to TRBJ2-5; TRBD2 agrees at 11 bases. The J segment lost 6 bases and the V segment lost 7 bases, leaving 7 bases of the junction unmatched. CDR1 MDHEN and CDR2 SYDVKM come from the germline V gene. This CDR3 spans 14 amino acids. CDR3 residues: CASISGGAGKTQYF. The CDR3 region has the DNA TGTGCCAGCATTAGCGGGGGGGCTGGGAAGACCCAGTACTTC.

This clonotype was observed at least ten times. The V and J genes are TRBV12-3 or TRBV12-4 and TRBJ1-1; TRBD1 matches at 7 bases. J lost 8 bases, V lost 6 bases, and 6 bases had no gene match. CDR3 length: 12 amino acids. CDR3 coding DNA: TGTGCCAGCAGCCCAGGACAGGTCGAAGCTTTCTTT. This gives the protein CASSPGQVEAFF.

This clonotype was picked up many times. This chain joins TRBV5-1 and TRBJ2-1; the D gene is possibly TRBD2 (7 bases). The CDR3 is made up of 17 amino acids. The V gene lost 1 base and the J gene lost 4 bases, with 18 bases spanning the gap. Germline V gives CDR1 SGHRS, CDR2 YFSETQ. CDR3: CASSLLSGGHTYNEQFF. CDR3 DNA sequence: TGCGCCAGCAGCTTGTTATCCGGGGGGCACACTTACAATGAGCAGTTCTTC.

As for this clonotype: An end of the junction differs from the germline gene, which may be a read error. This chain uses TRBV7-3 with TRBJ2-5, with TRBD1 matching 8 bases. The CDR3 length is 22 residues. Germline assignment: CDR1 SGHTA and CDR2 FQGTGA. Here the CDR3 DNA reads TGTGCCAACAGCGTTCCGGGGTTGGTGTGGACAGGGACAACAACGAGCCAAGAGACCCAGTACTTC. This gives the protein CANSVPGLVWTGTTTSQETQYF.

Many counts were recorded for this clonotype. The chain employs TRBV10-3 and TRBJ2-7; 9 bases are shared with TRBD2. Germline-derived CDR1 and CDR2 are ENHRY and SYGVKD. V lost 2 bases, J lost 1 base, and 9 bases stayed unmatched. CDR3 length equals 17 residues. The CDR3 loop is CAISEGSGRGGSYEQYF. The CDR3 DNA sequence: TGTGCCATCAGTGAGGGTAGCGGGAGAGGAGGTTCCTACGAGCAGTACTTC.

This clonotype was recorded a few times. The rearrangement joins TRBV19 to TRBJ2-2; 10 positions agree with TRBD1. Germline assignment: CDR1 LNHDA and CDR2 SQIVND (reference sequence). With V trimmed by 7 bases and J by 3 bases, 5 bases remained unmatched. The CDR3 is 15 amino acids. The CDR3 sequence: CASKETGGDTGELFF. The CDR3 bases are TGTGCCAGTAAGGAGACAGGGGGCGACACCGGGGAGCTGTTTTTT. Filled out from reference TRBV19 and TRBJ2-2, the complete variable domain reads DGGITQSPKYLFRKEGQNVTLSCEQNLNHDAMYWYRQDPGQGLRLIYYSQIVNDFQKGDIAEGYSVSREKKESFPLTVTSAQKNPTAFYLCASKETGGDTGELFFGEGSRLTVL.

CDR3 residues: CSARSHSASGGYQYF. The CDR3 nucleotides are TGCAGTGCTAGATCCCACTCCGCTAGCGGGGGTTACCAGTACTTC. The rearrangement joins TRBV20-1 to TRBJ2-5; 10 bases map to TRBD2. This CDR3 region has 15 residues. With V trimmed by 2 bases and J by 10 bases, 13 bases remained unmatched. Germline CDR1 is DFQATT and CDR2 is SNEGSKA (reference sequence).

There are a few counts of this clonotype. Since a much larger clone is just one base distant, this may be a read error. The chain recombines TRBV20-1 with TRBJ2-7; tentatively, D is TRBD2 (6 bases). The CDR3 length is 15 residues. Germline CDR1 and CDR2: DFQATT and SNEGSKA (reference sequence). The CDR3 reads CSASRDFLYSYGQYF. In DNA, the CDR3 is TGCAGTGCTAGCCGGGACTTTTTATACTCCTACGGGCAGTACTTC.

There are many counts of this clonotype. V usage is TRBV27 and J usage is TRBJ1-1; D remains ambiguous. V lost 2 bases to trimming and J lost 0 bases, with 7 bases between them. The length of the CDR3 is 14 residues. CDR1 MNHEY and CDR2 SMNVEV come from the germline V gene (reference sequence). This CDR3 is CASSLEGLNTEAFF. In DNA form, the CDR3 reads TGTGCCAGCAGTTTAGAAGGGTTGAACACTGAAGCTTTCTTT.

This clonotype was detected many times. Here the CDR3 reads CASSLGGTANTEAFF. DNA of the CDR3: TGCGCCAGCAGCTTGGGCGGGACAGCGAACACTGAAGCTTTCTTT. V is TRBV5-1 and J is TRBJ1-1; 7 nucleotides match TRBD1. Germline V gene sequence: CDR1 SGHRS, CDR2 YFSETQ. V lost 0 bases and J lost 1; bases outside the gene matches: 3. The CDR3 covers 15 residues.

In its sample, this clonotype was seen a few times. Possible read error: a much larger clone is one base away. This chain uses TRBV27 with TRBJ1-2; D not resolved. This CDR3 is built from 14 residues. V was pared by 3 bases and J by 8 bases, with 16 bases between. Germline CDR1 MNHEY, CDR2 SMNVEV (reference sequence). DNA for the CDR3: TGTGCCAGCAGTTTCGGTGGCATCGAGGCGGGCTACACCTTC. Protein product: CASSFGGIEAGYTF.

This clonotype was counted ten times or more. This chain connects TRBV28 to TRBJ1-6; 7 nucleotides agree with TRBD1. V lost 5 bases, J lost 0 bases, and 7 bases stayed unmatched. This CDR3 has 17 amino acids. CDR1 and CDR2 from the germline V gene are MDHEN and SYDVKM. The CDR3 protein is CASSGTGTDSYNSPLHF. In DNA form, the CDR3 reads TGTGCCAGCAGTGGGACCGGGACAGACTCCTATAATTCACCCCTCCACTTT.

This clonotype was seen at least ten times. The J gene is TRBJ2-2, the V gene TRBV11-2, with 7 bases fitting TRBD1. With 0 bases clipped from V and 2 bases from J, the junction kept 6 bases outside the gene matches. CDR1 is SGHAT and CDR2 is FQNNGV in the germline V gene. This CDR3 contains 17 residues. The CDR3 spells CASSLESGQVNTGELFF. CDR3 sequence (DNA): TGTGCCAGCAGCTTAGAATCCGGACAGGTCAACACCGGGGAGCTGTTTTTT.

This clonotype was counted many times. This rearrangement joins TRBV28 to TRBJ1-2; D gene uncertain. The V gene's germline CDR1 is MDHEN and CDR2 SYDVKM. This CDR3 region has 13 residues. Trimming stripped 4 bases from V and 3 bases from J, with 9 bases between. CDR3 sequence: CASSSFSHYGYTF. The CDR3 nucleotides read TGTGCCAGCAGTTCCTTCAGCCACTATGGCTACACCTTC.

The sample holds many counts of this clonotype. The chain uses TRBV6-1 and TRBJ1-6, with D tentatively TRBD1 (5 bases). Germline CDR1 reads MNHNS; CDR2 reads SASEGT. Trimming stripped 8 bases from V and 0 bases from J, with 14 bases between. The CDR3 has 16 residues. The CDR3 DNA reads as TGTGCCAGCTCGGGACCTTTGAGCTCCTATAATTCACCCCTCCACTTT. Encoded protein: CASSGPLSSYNSPLHF.

This clonotype occurred many times. The V call is TRBV11-2, the J call TRBJ2-1, with 11 bases aligning to TRBD2. CDR1 SGHAT and CDR2 FQNNGV come from the germline V gene. The CDR3 extends over 15 amino acids. V lost 5 bases and J lost 9; bases outside the gene matches: 9. The CDR3 loop is CASSPLAGGRFEQFF. The CDR3 nucleotides read TGTGCCAGCAGCCCGTTAGCGGGAGGGCGGTTTGAGCAGTTCTTC.

The V call is TRBV6-1, the J call TRBJ1-1, with D unclear. Germline V gene lookup returns CDR1 MNHNS and CDR2 SASEGT. CDR3 length: 11 amino acids. The germline V and J ends were trimmed by 7 bases and 3 bases, with 6 bases remaining between them. The CDR3, as DNA: TGTGCCAGCAATGGGGACACTGAAGCTTTCTTT. Encoded protein: CASNGDTEAFF.

This chain links TRBV4-3 with TRBJ2-2, with no clear D. This CDR3 is 14 amino acids long. V was trimmed by 1 base and J by 6 bases, leaving 9 bases between them. Germline loops: CDR1 LGHNA, CDR2 YSLEER. The CDR3 DNA reads as TGCGCCAGCAGCCAAGGAAATCGGCCCGGGGAGCTGTTTTTT. Translating it yields CASSQGNRPGELFF.

On this clonotype itself: One base away lies a much larger clone, so this may be a sequencing read error. The CDR3 DNA sequence: TGTGCCCCGGGACGGGAAAACTACGAGCAGTACTTC. Its protein is CAPGRENYEQYF. This sequence joins TRBV30 and TRBJ2-7, with D perhaps given as TRBD1 or TRBD2 (5 bases each). The CDR3 consists of 12 residues. CDR1 is GTSNPN and CDR2 is SVGIG in the germline V gene (reference sequence). Trimming shortened V by 8 bases and J by 3 bases, and 14 bases separated the two germline ends.